The clone carrying this T cell receptor (beta chain) was seen a few times. As yet, its antigen is unknown. This CDR3 is built from 15 residues. Per germline, CDR1 SGHAT and CDR2 FQNNGV. Trimming left V 1 base short and J 7 bases short, with 13 bases between. The normal lung sample lay at least 3 cm, and maximally far, from the tumour. Assay: immunoSEQ multiplex PCR; the TCRdb copy retains only in-frame clones and omits some. The sample records fewer than 20,000 clones, around 80% being singletons. This sample was taken from a study of immune cell composition in non-small cell lung cancer. Overall study context: Histologic subtype was mainly adenocarcinoma or squamous cell carcinoma.

General study results and limits: About 75% of squamous and roughly 32% of adenocarcinoma cases had tumour-associated clones >0.5%.

The data were also submitted as part of a second study, on CD4 T cells in lung cancer. Turning to that study: Patients had adenocarcinoma or squamous carcinoma and were aged 60 to 69.

The sample consisted of non-adjacent lung tissue. The receptor was isolated from a human donor with non-small cell lung cancer. The genes are TRBV11-2 and TRBJ1-4; D is possibly TRBD1 (5 bases). CDR3 DNA: TGTGCCAGCAGCTTAGGCTCAGGGCGGGGTGAAAAACTGTTTTTT. This codes for CASSLGSGRGEKLFF.